The 16 T cell receptor beta chains presented below share a single source sample, sequenced in a study of cytomegalovirus exposure and HLA in healthy donors. Primers included in the PCR were 60 Vbeta and 13 Jbeta primers. Sequencing was performed with immunoSEQ multiplex PCR; in TCRdb, only in-frame clones are kept and a portion is missing. The sample records about 140,000 clones, roughly 76% being singletons. Sequenced: PBMCs. The receptors were sampled from a man younger than 35 in good health and CMV-seronegative.

This rearrangement joins TRBV30 to TRBJ2-7; 9 nucleotides line up with TRBD1. Germline CDR1 reads GTSNPN; CDR2 reads SVGIG (reference sequence). This CDR3 region has 19 residues. Germline trimming cut 0 bases from V and 3 bases from J; bases unmatched to any gene: 18. The CDR3 loop reads CAWSVVGGYRTGDRYEQYF. The CDR3 DNA follows: TGTGCCTGGAGTGTAGTTGGGGGATATCGGACAGGGGACCGCTACGAGCAGTACTTC.

The table lists this clone with a few counts. This CDR3 reads CASSEAALHPQYF. DNA for the CDR3: TGTGCCAGCAGTGAAGCGGCGCTACATCCGCAGTATTTT. The chain is built from TRBV6-4 and TRBJ2-3; tentative D call: TRBD2 (5 bases). CDR1 MRHNA and CDR2 SNTAGT come from the germline V gene. V lost 3 bases to trimming and J lost 10 bases, with 14 bases between them. CDR3 length: 13 residues.

The CDR3 nucleotides are TGTGCCAGCAGCCAAGTCATCACGCGGGAGGCGTCCTACGAGCAGTACTTC. Residues: CASSQVITREASYEQYF. The chain uses TRBV4-2 and TRBJ2-5, with 8 bases that match TRBD2. The J call is uncertain, as TRBJ2-7 better fits the DNA end. Germline assignment: CDR1 LGHNA and CDR2 YNFKEQ. This CDR3 is 17 amino acids long.

The chain employs TRBV27 and TRBJ1-2; TRBD1 might be the D (6 bases). This CDR3 has 13 residues. CDR1 is MNHEY and CDR2 is SMNVEV in the germline V gene (reference sequence). The V end lost 6 bases, the J end lost 2 bases, and 10 bases lay between the germline ends. CDR3 loop: CASRWTANYGYTF. The CDR3 DNA follows: TGTGCCAGCAGATGGACAGCGAACTATGGCTACACCTTC.

This sequence joins TRBV4-1 and TRBJ2-7; D uncertain. Germline-derived CDR1 and CDR2 are MGHRA and YSYEKL. V was cut by 4 bases and J by 3 bases, with 13 bases left in between. The CDR3 consists of 14 residues. CDR3 protein: CASSPSTGFYEQYF. The CDR3 nucleotides read TGCGCCAGCAGCCCGAGCACCGGGTTCTACGAGCAGTACTTC.

The rearrangement links TRBV2 to TRBJ2-2, with D unclear. V lost 6 bases, J lost 1 base, and 12 bases lay in between. This CDR3 has 15 amino acids. The germline gives CDR1 SNHLY, CDR2 FYNNEI. CDR3 coding DNA: TGTGCCAGCAGGTATTCGACACAGAACACCGGGGAGCTGTTTTTT. Amino acids: CASRYSTQNTGELFF.

CDR3 loop: CASSSPGTGWTLYNEQFF. The CDR3 coding sequence is TGTGCCAGCAGCTCCCCCGGCACAGGGTGGACCCTCTACAATGAGCAGTTCTTC. The V call is TRBV5-6, the J call TRBJ2-1; the D gene is possibly TRBD1 (6 bases). In germline, CDR1 is SGHDT, CDR2 YYEEEE. The CDR3 is made up of 18 amino acids. With 3 bases removed from V and 3 bases from J, the gap between germline ends came to 22 bases.

The DNA of the CDR3 is TGTGCCAGCAGCTTCAGCGAGAACACTGAAGCTTTCTTT. This gives the protein CASSFSENTEAFF. V gene TRBV7-2 combines with J gene TRBJ1-1; D ambiguous. V lost 3 bases and J lost 1, with 6 bases in between. Germline values: CDR1 SGHTA, CDR2 FQGNSA. This CDR3 comprises 13 residues.

The chain links TRBV4-1 to TRBJ2-7, with 9 bases aligning to TRBD1. Germline trimming cut 4 bases from V and 0 bases from J; bases unmatched to any gene: 4. CDR3 size: 15 residues. The germline gives CDR1 MGHRA, CDR2 YSYEKL. The CDR3 sequence is CASSPETGGSYEQYF. CDR3 bases: TGCGCCAGCAGCCCAGAGACAGGGGGCTCCTACGAGCAGTACTTC.

This chain joins TRBV29-1 and TRBJ1-1; no reliable D call. V was cut by 2 bases and J by 5 bases, with 12 bases left in between. This CDR3 has 13 residues. CDR1 is SQVTM and CDR2 is ANQGSEA in the germline V gene. Here the CDR3 reads CSVERRVETEAFF. The CDR3 DNA follows: TGCAGCGTTGAAAGGAGGGTTGAGACTGAAGCTTTCTTT.

The chain uses TRBV25-1 and TRBJ1-2, with TRBD1 identical over 7 bases. The germline CDR1 and CDR2 sequences are MGHDK and SYGVNS. Trimming cost V 4 bases and J 3 bases; bases outside gene matches: 5. There are 14 residues in the CDR3. This CDR3 reads CASSASGQYYGYTF. In DNA form, the CDR3 reads TGTGCCAGCAGTGCCTCGGGACAGTACTATGGCTACACCTTC.

This clone was seen more than once but under ten times. The chain is built from TRBV9 and TRBJ2-1, with 8 bases that match TRBD2. CDR1 SGDLS and CDR2 YYNGEE come from the germline V gene. The CDR3 length is 16 residues. V dropped 5 bases and J dropped 7; count of bases not matched to a gene: 14. The CDR3 DNA follows: TGTGCCAGCAGGCGACGGGGGGGGATGGAAGAAAATGAGCAGTTCTTC. It codes for CASRRRGGMEENEQFF.

This clone has more than one count but fewer than ten. The chain employs TRBV19 and TRBJ2-7; TRBD1 agrees at 7 bases. The CDR3 has 15 amino acids. The V gene's germline CDR1 is LNHDA and CDR2 SQIVND (reference sequence). The V segment lost 4 bases and the J segment 0 bases; nucleotides outside the gene matches: 6. CDR3 in amino acids: CASSTTGRSSYEQYF. In DNA form, the CDR3 reads TGTGCCAGTAGTACGACAGGGAGAAGCTCCTACGAGCAGTACTTC.

The CDR3 DNA sequence: TGTGCCAGCAGCCAAGAACAGGGGCGGGCCGGGGAGCTGTTTTTT. Its protein is CASSQEQGRAGELFF. The rearrangement links TRBV14 to TRBJ2-2, with TRBD1 identical over 7 bases. The CDR3 totals 15 residues. Trimming removed 0 bases from V and 6 bases from J; junction bases left unmatched: 4. Germline V gives CDR1 SGHDN, CDR2 FVKESK.

V is TRBV7-9 and J is TRBJ1-4, with 9 bases aligning to TRBD1. The germline gives CDR1 SEHNR, CDR2 FQNEAQ (reference sequence). CDR3 size: 16 residues. Trimming cost V 11 bases and J 2 bases; bases outside gene matches: 12. The CDR3: CAAGQGRVKTNEKLFF. CDR3 coding DNA: TGTGCCGCGGGACAGGGAAGGGTGAAGACTAATGAAAAACTGTTTTTT.

The chain recombines TRBV5-5 with TRBJ2-1; 9 positions agree with TRBD2. V lost 4 bases, J lost 15 bases, and 17 bases stayed unmatched. The CDR3 loop spans 15 amino acids. Looked up from germline, CDR1 is SGHKS and CDR2 is YYEKEE (reference sequence). CDR3 sequence (DNA): TGTGCCAGCAGCGTGCTAGCGGGAACGGCTCGGGCTTCGTTCTTC. As protein: CASSVLAGTARASFF.